Each of the 20 T cell receptor beta chains below was sequenced from the same sample in a study of cytomegalovirus exposure and HLA in healthy donors (dated by TCRdb to the late 2010s). The method behind the library was the immunoSEQ multiplex PCR assay. A mixture of 60 forward primers for TCR Vbeta segments and 13 reverse primers for TCR Jbeta segments was used in the multiplex PCR. In TCRdb, the immuneACCESS table is reduced to in-frame sequences with V and J assigned. These tables do not hold every clone; where another copy was compared, an unresolved V gene accounts for under half, and the others remain unexplained. This sample gives under 150,000 clones in total; roughly 69% of them show up just once. 2.9% of the sample is taken by the ten largest. Sequencing was carried out using PBMCs. These receptors all come from a human donor in good health.

The rearrangement links TRBV6-1 to TRBJ1-6; D unclear. V lost 8 bases and J 6 bases, leaving 14 bases between the germline ends. There are 14 residues in the CDR3. The germline CDR1 and CDR2 sequences are MNHNS and SASEGT. CDR3 sequence reads: CASGIGVANSPLHF. The DNA for the CDR3 is TGTGCCAGCGGGATCGGGGTGGCTAATTCACCCCTCCACTTT.

This rearrangement joins TRBV5-4 to TRBJ1-4; D ambiguous. Trimming shortened V by 2 bases and J by 0 bases, and 8 bases separated the two germline ends. Germline assignment: CDR1 SGHNT and CDR2 YYREEE (reference sequence). This CDR3 is 15 amino acids long. As DNA, the CDR3 is TGTGCCAGCAGCTTCGGCCAGGCAACTAATGAAAAACTGTTTTTT. Translated: CASSFGQATNEKLFF.

The chain links TRBV7-9 to TRBJ2-3; possible D gene TRBD1, 6 bases. V lost 7 bases and J lost 1, with 15 bases in between. Germline CDR1 and CDR2: SEHNR and FQNEAQ (reference sequence). CDR3 size: 15 residues. The CDR3 nucleotides are TGTGCCAGCACCAAGACGGGACAAGGCACAGATACGCAGTATTTT. It translates to CASTKTGQGTDTQYF.

V is TRBV5-1 and J is TRBJ2-7; a weak D match, TRBD1 (6 bases). V was clipped by 5 bases and J by 3 bases, with 12 bases between them. The CDR3 extends over 13 amino acids. Germline values: CDR1 SGHRS, CDR2 YFSETQ. The CDR3 region is CASSPGVNYEQYF. The CDR3 nucleotides are TGCGCCAGCAGTCCAGGGGTAAACTACGAGCAGTACTTC.

The chain is built from TRBV7-2 and TRBJ1-6, with D possibly TRBD1 on 6 matching bases. Germline V gene lookup returns CDR1 SGHTA and CDR2 FQGNSA. The V end was cut by 1 base, the J end by 5 bases, with 18 bases between. This CDR3 is 18 amino acids long. The CDR3 region has the DNA TGTGCCAGCAGCTTAGGTCGGGGGGGGCTCGGCCATAATTCACCCCTCCACTTT. Protein sequence: CASSLGRGGLGHNSPLHF. Full variable domain (missing parts from reference TRBV7-2 and TRBJ1-6): GAGVSQSPSNKVTEKGKDVELRCDPISGHTALYWYRQSLGQGLEFLIYFQGNSAPDKSGLPSDRFSAERTGGSVSTLTIQRTQQEDSAVYLCASSLGRGGLGHNSPLHFGNGTRLTVT.

This chain uses TRBV7-9 with TRBJ2-5, with D possibly matching TRBD2 (6 bases). The CDR3 loop spans 14 amino acids. From germline, CDR1 is SEHNR and CDR2 FQNEAQ (reference sequence). Trimming stripped 5 bases from V and 4 bases from J, with 14 bases between. The CDR3 DNA sequence: TGTGCCAGCAGCCCCGGGTGGGGGGTAGAGACCCAGTACTTC. It is translated as CASSPGWGVETQYF. Combining the CDR3 with reference TRBV7-9 and TRBJ2-5 gives the whole variable domain DTGVSQNPRHKITKRGQNVTFRCDPISEHNRLYWYRQTLGQGPEFLTYFQNEAQLEKSRLLSDRFSAERPKGSFSTLEIQRTEQGDSAMYLCASSPGWGVETQYFGPGTRLLVL.

This chain connects TRBV15 to TRBJ2-7; D is perhaps TRBD1 (5 bases). V was shortened by 1 base and J by 1 base, with 11 bases between the two germline ends. This CDR3 spans 15 amino acids. CDR1 LNHNV and CDR2 YYDKDF come from the germline V gene (reference sequence). As DNA, the CDR3 is TGTGCCACCAGCAGAGCCCTAACAGGTTCCTACGAGCAGTACTTC. This gives the protein CATSRALTGSYEQYF.

V usage is TRBV23-1 and J usage is TRBJ1-3; D possibly corresponds to TRBD1 (6 bases). TRBV23-1 is flagged as an ORF with uncertain function. The ends were cut back, 0 bases at V and 2 bases at J, with 17 bases in the middle. The CDR3 is made up of 18 amino acids. In nucleotides, the CDR3 is TGCGCCAGCAGTCAATCTTGGCCGACAGGCACCCCTGGAAACACCATATATTTT. It codes for CASSQSWPTGTPGNTIYF.

This chain links TRBV5-5 with TRBJ2-5; 9 bases map to TRBD2. This CDR3 region has 15 residues. Germline V gene sequence: CDR1 SGHKS, CDR2 YYEKEE (reference sequence). V shed 0 bases, J shed 5 bases, and the junction held 5 bases outside the gene matches. Here the CDR3 reads CASSLDGSGGETQYF. CDR3 sequence (DNA): TGTGCCAGCAGCTTGGACGGCAGCGGGGGGGAGACCCAGTACTTC.

V usage is TRBV5-1 and J usage is TRBJ1-5; perhaps TRBD1 as D (5 bases). Germline lookup yields CDR1 SGHRS and CDR2 YFSETQ. V was shortened by 8 bases and J by 2 bases, with 11 bases between the two germline ends. This CDR3 contains 13 residues. CDR3 sequence (DNA): TGCGCCAGGCAGGGTTACTGCAATCAGCCCCAGCATTTT. As protein: CARQGYCNQPQHF.

CDR3 nucleotide sequence: TGTGCCAGCAGTGGGGGACAGGGGGTCTATGGCTACACCTTC. This codes for CASSGGQGVYGYTF. J is TRBJ1-2 and V is TRBV25-1; 11 bases match TRBD1. CDR1 and CDR2 from the germline V gene are MGHDK and SYGVNS. The CDR3 spans 14 residues. V was pared by 4 bases and J by 4 bases, with 2 bases of the junction left unmatched.

The chain couples TRBV5-1 to TRBJ2-1, with 8 positions matching TRBD1. The CDR3 totals 15 residues. Germline V gene sequence: CDR1 SGHRS, CDR2 YFSETQ. Germline trimming cut 4 bases from V and 1 base from J; bases unmatched to any gene: 4. The CDR3 is CASSPTGESYNEQFF. CDR3 in DNA: TGCGCCAGCAGCCCGACAGGGGAATCCTACAATGAGCAGTTCTTC.

The V call is TRBV6-5, the J call TRBJ2-3, with TRBD2 identical over 9 bases. The germline V gene encodes CDR1 MNHEY and CDR2 SVGAGI. CDR3 length: 16 residues. J gave up 4 bases and V 4 bases, and 9 bases lay outside the gene matches. Here the CDR3 DNA reads TGTGCCAGCAGTTTCGTCACTAGCGGGCTTGCAGATACGCAGTATTTT. Its translation is CASSFVTSGLADTQYF.

The chain is built from TRBV7-2 and TRBJ2-1; unclear D gene. The CDR3 has 14 residues. Between the trimmed V and J ends, which lost 5 bases and 2 bases, there was a span of 10 bases. From germline, CDR1 is SGHTA and CDR2 FQGNSA. CDR3 in DNA: TGTGCCAGCAGCGTGCTGTCGGCCTACAATGAGCAGTTCTTC. Protein: CASSVLSAYNEQFF.

This sequence joins TRBV28 and TRBJ2-7, with a weak D call TRBD1 (5 bases). Germline values: CDR1 MDHEN, CDR2 SYDVKM. Trimming shortened V by 5 bases and J by 4 bases, and 18 bases separated the two germline ends. The CDR3 is 15 residues long. CDR3 protein: CASSPRTWLFYEQYF. CDR3 bases: TGTGCCAGCAGTCCCCGGACATGGCTCTTTTACGAGCAGTACTTC.

The chain joins TRBV7-2 to TRBJ2-7; D uncertain. Germline lookup yields CDR1 SGHTA and CDR2 FQGNSA. This CDR3 contains 12 residues. Trimming removed 2 bases from V and 1 base from J, with 3 bases in between. The DNA of the CDR3 is TGTGCCAGCAGCTTAACTTCCTACGAGCAGTACTTC. The encoded protein is CASSLTSYEQYF.

The chain employs TRBV5-4 and TRBJ1-3, with TRBD1 matching 9 bases. This CDR3 has 14 residues. The V and J ends lost 4 bases and 5 bases, in that order; junction bases with no gene match: 4. Germline loops: CDR1 SGHNT, CDR2 YYREEE (reference sequence). CDR3 nucleotide sequence: TGTGCCAGCAGCCCGGGACAGGGTAGAAACACCATATATTTT. Encoded protein: CASSPGQGRNTIYF.

The chain recombines TRBV9 with TRBJ2-1, with a possible D match to TRBD1 (6 bases). The CDR3 consists of 14 residues. V was clipped by 0 bases and J by 7 bases, with 11 bases between them. Germline lookup yields CDR1 SGDLS and CDR2 YYNGEE. The CDR3 is CASSVVGQNNEQFF. In DNA form, the CDR3 reads TGTGCCAGCAGCGTAGTAGGACAGAATAATGAGCAGTTCTTC.

This clone was recorded a few times. This CDR3 reads CASSDWGGSYNSPLHF. The CDR3 DNA is TGTGCCAGCAGCGACTGGGGGGGCTCCTATAATTCACCCCTCCACTTT. This chain links TRBV27 with TRBJ1-6; weak D call: TRBD1 (5 bases). V lost 6 bases and J 0 bases, leaving 12 bases between the germline ends. This CDR3 is 16 amino acids long. The germline gives CDR1 MNHEY, CDR2 SMNVEV (reference sequence).

This sequence joins TRBV18 and TRBJ1-2; D perhaps matches TRBD1 (5 bases). CDR1 KGHSH and CDR2 LQKENI come from the germline V gene. This CDR3 spans 14 amino acids. The V and J ends lost 4 bases and 0 bases respectively, with 9 bases between them. CDR3: CASSRSQANYGYTF. The CDR3 DNA sequence: TGTGCCAGCTCACGCTCACAGGCTAACTATGGCTACACCTTC.